Each of the 27 T cell receptor beta chains below was sequenced from the same sample in a study of blood T cell repertoires in COVID-19. Profiled with immunoSEQ multiplex PCR; TCRdb holds only in-frame clones, not every one. The sample gives about 200,000 clones, approximately 86% of which show up once; approximately 4.2% is in the top ten. The specimen was PBMCs or T cells enriched from blood (not recorded which). The receptor source for this set is a woman in her thirties or forties with acute COVID-19.

This chain connects TRBV2 to TRBJ2-3; D unclear. There are 16 residues in the CDR3. Germline CDR1 SNHLY, CDR2 FYNNEI. V was clipped by 4 bases and J by 0 bases, with 14 bases between them. The CDR3 loop is CASSVEQTSSTDTQYF. The CDR3 DNA follows: TGTGCCAGCAGTGTGGAGCAGACGTCTAGCACAGATACGCAGTATTTT.

The V and J genes are TRBV7-2 and TRBJ2-3; perhaps TRBD2 as D (5 bases). The CDR3 loop spans 13 amino acids. CDR1 is SGHTA and CDR2 is FQGNSA in the germline V gene. V lost 3 bases and J 6 bases, leaving 10 bases between the germline ends. CDR3 sequence: CASSFGTGDTQYF. In nucleotides, the CDR3 is TGTGCCAGCAGCTTCGGTACGGGGGATACGCAGTATTTT.

The CDR3 region is CASSPDRGRTGNQPQHF. The CDR3 coding sequence is TGTGCCAGCAGTCCGGACAGGGGAAGGACGGGCAATCAGCCCCAGCATTTT. The rearrangement uses TRBV28 and TRBJ1-5; TRBD1 matches at 9 bases. The V gene's germline CDR1 is MDHEN and CDR2 SYDVKM. Unmatched junction bases numbered 10, after V lost 5 bases and J lost 2 bases. This CDR3 has 17 residues.

J is TRBJ2-4 and V is TRBV19; 13 bases match TRBD2. CDR1 and CDR2 (germline): LNHDA, SQIVND (reference sequence). The V gene end was trimmed by 5 bases and the J gene end by 0 bases; junction bases not matched to a gene: 7. This CDR3 is 18 amino acids long. The CDR3 spells CASSLGTSGMIAKNIQYF. The CDR3 nucleotides read TGTGCCAGTAGTCTCGGGACTAGCGGGATGATAGCCAAAAACATTCAGTACTTC.

The chain recombines TRBV18 with TRBJ1-4; no firm D call. Germline-derived CDR1 and CDR2 are KGHSH and LQKENI. The CDR3 spans 16 residues. The V end was cut by 3 bases, the J end by 5 bases, with 16 bases between. This CDR3 is CASSPFVRGQNEKLFF. In DNA form, the CDR3 reads TGTGCCAGCTCACCCTTCGTCCGTGGGCAAAATGAAAAACTGTTTTTT.

The V call is TRBV10-3, the J call TRBJ1-3, with D possibly TRBD1 on 6 matching bases. CDR3 length equals 14 residues. V lost 2 bases, J lost 4 bases, and 9 bases lay in between. Germline assignment: CDR1 ENHRY and CDR2 SYGVKD. The CDR3 nucleotides read TGTGCCATCAGTGAGCGGACAGCGGGAAACACCATATATTTT. Amino acid sequence: CAISERTAGNTIYF.

The chain joins TRBV29-1 to TRBJ2-3, with 9 nucleotides matching TRBD2. The germline V gene has CDR1 SQVTM and CDR2 ANQGSEA. The V segment lost 1 base and the J segment 4 bases; nucleotides outside the gene matches: 3. This CDR3 is 14 amino acids long. CDR3 residues: CSVEGKREADTQYF. The CDR3 bases are TGCAGCGTTGAAGGGAAGCGGGAGGCAGATACGCAGTATTTT.

V gene TRBV30 combines with J gene TRBJ1-3, with 11 bases identical to TRBD1. Germline CDR1 reads GTSNPN; CDR2 reads SVGIG (reference sequence). The V and J ends lost 3 bases and 4 bases, in that order; junction bases with no gene match: 8. There are 16 residues in the CDR3. CDR3 DNA: TGTGCCTGGAGCCTGTCGGGACAGGGGGTGGGAAACACCATATATTTT. The encoded protein is CAWSLSGQGVGNTIYF.

This clone was seen a few times. CDR3 loop: CASSILAGGTYEQYF. The DNA of the CDR3 is TGTGCCAGTAGTATCCTAGCGGGGGGGACCTACGAGCAGTACTTC. The gene calls are TRBV19 and TRBJ2-7; 12 nucleotides line up with TRBD2. The CDR3 has 15 residues. CDR1 is LNHDA and CDR2 is SQIVND in the germline V gene (reference sequence). V trimming: 3 bases; J trimming: 2 bases; junction bases outside the gene matches: 2.

The gene calls are TRBV3-1 (or the pseudogene TRBV3-2) and TRBJ1-5; the D gene is possibly TRBD1 (5 bases). Trimming cost V 1 base and J 2 bases, with 6 bases left between them. The CDR3 spans 14 residues. Germline lookup yields CDR1 LGHDT and CDR2 YNNKEL (reference sequence). Here the CDR3 reads CASSQGGGNQPQHF. The CDR3 nucleotides are TGTGCCAGCAGCCAAGGGGGCGGCAATCAGCCCCAGCATTTT.

The chain recombines TRBV12-3 or TRBV12-4 with TRBJ2-5, with D tentatively TRBD1 (5 bases). The CDR3 extends over 12 amino acids. Trimming stripped 7 bases from V and 4 bases from J, with 10 bases between. The DNA for the CDR3 is TGTGCCAGCAAAGGGGTCCCAGAGACCCAGTACTTC. It specifies CASKGVPETQYF.

The rearrangement joins TRBV5-1 to TRBJ2-7, with 11 bases identical to TRBD2. The V and J ends lost 3 bases and 2 bases, in that order; junction bases with no gene match: 4. Germline assignment: CDR1 SGHRS and CDR2 YFSETQ. The CDR3 length is 15 residues. CDR3 sequence reads: CASSSRLAGTYEQYF. The CDR3 bases are TGCGCCAGCAGCTCACGACTAGCGGGGACCTACGAGCAGTACTTC.

The chain carries TRBV5-4 and TRBJ1-2, with D perhaps matching TRBD1 (6 bases). The V end was cut by 0 bases, the J end by 2 bases, with 8 bases between. Looked up from germline, CDR1 is SGHNT and CDR2 is YYREEE (reference sequence). CDR3 size: 14 residues. The CDR3 is CASSLGTGNYGYTF. CDR3 sequence (DNA): TGTGCCAGCAGCTTGGGAACAGGGAACTATGGCTACACCTTC. Full variable domain (missing parts from reference TRBV5-4 and TRBJ1-2): ETGVTQSPTHLIKTRGQQVTLRCSSQSGHNTVSWYQQALGQGPQFIFQYYREEENGRGNFPPRFSGLQFPNYSSELNVNALELDDSALYLCASSLGTGNYGYTFGSGTRLTVV.

The CDR3 reads CASSPIGAGGKYYNEQFF. The CDR3 region has the DNA TGTGCCAGCAGCCCCATTGGGGCGGGAGGTAAATACTACAATGAGCAGTTCTTC. V and J are TRBV7-9 and TRBJ2-1, with TRBD2 identical over 8 bases. Germline loops: CDR1 SEHNR, CDR2 FQNEAQ (reference sequence). Unmatched junction bases numbered 15, after V lost 5 bases and J lost 3 bases. This CDR3 has 18 residues.

This clone was counted a single time. The rearrangement links TRBV11-2 to TRBJ2-7; the match to TRBD2 covers 12 bases. CDR3 length: 14 amino acids. V was pared by 3 bases and J by 3 bases, with 0 bases of the junction left unmatched. Germline V gene lookup returns CDR1 SGHAT and CDR2 FQNNGV. CDR3: CASSLGLAGYEQYF. The CDR3, as DNA: TGTGCCAGCAGCTTGGGACTAGCGGGCTACGAGCAGTACTTC.

The chain couples TRBV6-2 or TRBV6-3 to TRBJ2-1; TRBD2 matches 8 bases. The CDR3 is 17 residues long. Trimming cost V 0 bases and J 8 bases; bases outside gene matches: 12. The germline gives CDR1 MNHEY, CDR2 SVGEGT. The CDR3 is CASSYSGGRLGGHEQFF. CDR3 DNA sequence: TGTGCCAGCAGTTACTCTGGCGGGAGGCTCGGGGGCCATGAGCAGTTCTTC.

This rearrangement joins TRBV16 to TRBJ1-5; 10 nucleotides match TRBD1. J gave up 7 bases and V 4 bases, and 7 bases lay outside the gene matches. The CDR3 extends over 15 amino acids. Germline V gives CDR1 KGHSY, CDR2 FQNENV. DNA of the CDR3: TGTGCCAGCAGCCGCCGGGACAGGGGTGGGCAGCCCCAGCATTTT. Protein: CASSRRDRGGQPQHF.

The chain joins TRBV5-6 to TRBJ1-5; D perhaps matches TRBD1 (6 bases). V lost 4 bases, J lost 7 bases, and 15 bases lay in between. The CDR3 has 14 amino acids. Germline CDR1 and CDR2: SGHDT and YYEEEE. In nucleotides, the CDR3 is TGTGCCAGCAGCCTTGGGGACAATCACCAGCCCCAGCATTTT. Translating it yields CASSLGDNHQPQHF.

The chain uses TRBV6-9 and TRBJ1-2, with D maybe TRBD1 (6 bases). The CDR3 contains 15 residues. Looked up from germline, CDR1 is MNHGY and CDR2 is SVAAGI. Trimming removed 3 bases from V and 4 bases from J, with 15 bases in between. CDR3 residues: CASSYAGGSGYGYTF. The CDR3, as DNA: TGTGCCAGCAGTTACGCGGGGGGCTCGGGCTATGGCTACACCTTC.

The genes are TRBV7-2 and TRBJ2-2; a possible D gene is TRBD2 (6 bases). The germline V gene encodes CDR1 SGHTA and CDR2 FQGNSA. This CDR3 has 13 amino acids. With 5 bases removed from V and 5 bases from J, the gap between germline ends came to 9 bases. The CDR3 loop is CASSTSGTGELFF. For the CDR3, the DNA is TGTGCCAGCAGCACGAGCGGGACCGGGGAGCTGTTTTTT. Using reference TRBV7-2 and TRBJ2-2 for the parts outside the CDR3, the full variable domain is GAGVSQSPSNKVTEKGKDVELRCDPISGHTALYWYRQSLGQGLEFLIYFQGNSAPDKSGLPSDRFSAERTGGSVSTLTIQRTQQEDSAVYLCASSTSGTGELFFGEGSRLTVL.

The sample holds a few counts of this clone. The chain is built from TRBV15 and TRBJ2-6; D is uncertain. This CDR3 has 15 amino acids. Germline V lookup: CDR1 LNHNV, CDR2 YYDKDF (reference sequence). The germline V and J ends were trimmed by 1 base and 1 base, with 5 bases remaining between them. CDR3 nucleotide sequence: TGTGCCACCAGCAGAGGACATTCTGGGGCCAACGTCCTGACTTTC. Translating gives CATSRGHSGANVLTF. Looking up the rest from reference TRBV15 and TRBJ2-6 gives the full variable domain: DAMVIQNPRYQVTQFGKPVTLSCSQTLNHNVMYWYQQKSSQAPKLLFHYYDKDFNNEADTPDNFQSRRPNTSFCFLDIRSPGLGDTAMYLCATSRGHSGANVLTFGAGSRLTVL.

The chain combines TRBV19 with TRBJ2-7; 7 nucleotides align to TRBD1. Looked up from germline, CDR1 is LNHDA and CDR2 is SQIVND (reference sequence). V shed 7 bases and J 4 bases; nucleotides not matched to a gene: 7. There are 13 residues in the CDR3. CDR3 loop: CASKAPGGYEQYF. DNA of the CDR3: TGTGCCAGTAAGGCCCCAGGGGGTTACGAGCAGTACTTC.

V gene TRBV7-9 combines with J gene TRBJ1-2, with no clear D. CDR1 and CDR2 from the germline V gene are SEHNR and FQNEAQ (reference sequence). CDR3 length: 17 residues. The V and J ends lost 4 bases and 3 bases respectively, with 21 bases between them. CDR3 sequence: CASSSSVVDRADYGYTF. CDR3 nucleotides: TGTGCCAGCAGCTCAAGCGTTGTGGACCGAGCGGACTATGGCTACACCTTC.

The chain couples TRBV2 to TRBJ1-5, with 7 bases lining up with TRBD1. The length of the CDR3 is 15 residues. The germline gives CDR1 SNHLY, CDR2 FYNNEI. With 6 bases clipped from V and 3 bases from J, the junction kept 8 bases outside the gene matches. CDR3 sequence: CASRAQGLANQPQHF. The CDR3 DNA is TGTGCCAGCAGAGCACAGGGGTTGGCCAATCAGCCCCAGCATTTT.

This chain joins TRBV28 and TRBJ2-1; 12 bases line up with TRBD2. This CDR3 is 15 amino acids long. V lost 5 bases, J lost 5 bases, and 4 bases stayed unmatched. Germline V CDR1 and CDR2: MDHEN, SYDVKM. The DNA of the CDR3 is TGTGCCAGCAGTCCTTGGACTAGCGGGAACAATGAGCAGTTCTTC. It encodes CASSPWTSGNNEQFF.

The DNA for the CDR3 is TGTGCCAGCAGCGTAGTGCCGGAGGGAGAGCAGTACTTC. As protein: CASSVVPEGEQYF. The chain is built from TRBV9 and TRBJ2-7; D is possibly TRBD2 (6 bases). Trimming cost V 0 bases and J 7 bases, with 11 bases left between them. The CDR3 is 13 residues long. Germline V gives CDR1 SGDLS, CDR2 YYNGEE.

This chain joins TRBV28 and TRBJ1-1; 9 nucleotides align to TRBD1. CDR3 length: 15 amino acids. V lost 5 bases to trimming and J lost 5 bases; unmatched junction nucleotides: 9. CDR1 MDHEN and CDR2 SYDVKM come from the germline V gene. For the CDR3, the DNA is TGTGCCAGCAGTCCACACAGGGGGCGCGTGACTGAAGCTTTCTTT. This encodes CASSPHRGRVTEAFF.